This is a list of T cell receptor beta chains from one sample in a study of T cell responses to AZD1222 COVID-19 vaccine. The table came from immunoSEQ multiplex PCR; TCRdb's copy has only in-frame clones and leaves some out. Here the sample spans 150,000 to 200,000 clones, 87% being singletons. The sample in question was peripheral blood, obtained on day 0 of AZD1222 vaccination. Receptors originate from an adult in good health. The CDR3 runs from the conserved cysteine through the conserved F or W. A D gene is named only where the DNA matches it firmly.

TRBD2	TRBJ2-2	TRBV3-1/TRBV3-2	TGTGCCAGCAGCCAAGATACTTCCCCGGGACTAGCGGTATTCTGGGGGGAGCTGTTTTTT	CASSQDTSPGLAVFWGELFF
TRBD1	TRBJ1-2	TRBV5-1	TGCGCCAGCAGCTGGGACAGGGATGGCTACACCTTC	CASSWDRDGYTF
NA	TRBJ2-7	TRBV9	TGTGCCAGCAGCGCCTGGGACTCTACCTACGAGCAGTACTTC	CASSAWDSTYEQYF
NA	TRBJ2-7	TRBV6-1	TGTGCCAGCAGTGACCCGACTTACTCCTCCTACGAGCAGTACTTC	CASSDPTYSSYEQYF
NA	TRBJ1-1	TRBV18	TGTGCCAGCTCACCTCAGGGGTTCGGGGGGAAGATGAACACTGAAGCTTTCTTT	CASSPQGFGGKMNTEAFF
NA	TRBJ1-1	TRBV19	TGTGCCAGTAAGTGGGGGCAGAACACTGAAGCTTTCTTT	CASKWGQNTEAFF
TRBD1	TRBJ2-5	TRBV19	TGTGCCAGTAGTATTCCAGGGGGCTGGGAGACCCAGTACTTC	CASSIPGGWETQYF
NA	TRBJ2-7	TRBV18	TGTGCCAGCTCACAGGGCCGGGCTTACGGAGGCGGTAGGGGCCGGGGTGAGCAGTACTTC	CASSQGRAYGGGRGRGEQYF
TRBD2	TRBJ2-1	TRBV5-1	TGCGCCAGCAGGGCTAGCGGGAGTACCTACAATGAGCAGTTCTTC	CASRASGSTYNEQFF
NA	TRBJ2-3	TRBV7-2	TGTGCCAGCAGCCCGACAGATACGCAGTATTTT	CASSPTDTQYF
NA	TRBJ2-3	TRBV30	TGTGCCTGGAAAAGGGCTAGCGCAACAGATACGCAGTATTTT	CAWKRASATDTQYF
TRBD1	TRBJ1-1	TRBV19	TGTGCCAGTAGTATAGGGGCAGGGGGCAACACTGAAGCTTTCTTT	CASSIGAGGNTEAFF
NA	TRBJ2-5	TRBV7-9	TGTGCCAGCAGCTCGGACAGCCAAGAGACCCAGTACTTC	CASSSDSQETQYF
NA	TRBJ1-6	TRBV11-2	TGTGCCAGCAGCTTAGTAGGGAAGCTCGTTAATTCACCCCTCCACTTT	CASSLVGKLVNSPLHF
TRBD1	TRBJ2-7	TRBV30	TGTGCCTGGAGTCAAGGACAGGGTATACTTGACGAGCAGTACTTC	CAWSQGQGILDEQYF